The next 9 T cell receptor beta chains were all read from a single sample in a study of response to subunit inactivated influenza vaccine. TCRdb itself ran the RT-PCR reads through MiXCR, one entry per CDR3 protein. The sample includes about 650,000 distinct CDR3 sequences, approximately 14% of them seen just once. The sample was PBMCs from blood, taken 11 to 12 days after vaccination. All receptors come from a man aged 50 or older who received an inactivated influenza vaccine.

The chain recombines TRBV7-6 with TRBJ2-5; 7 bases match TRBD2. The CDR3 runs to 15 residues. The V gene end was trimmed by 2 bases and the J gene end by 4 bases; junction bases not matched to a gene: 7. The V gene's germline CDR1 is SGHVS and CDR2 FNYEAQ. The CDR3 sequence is CASSLWGRERETQYF. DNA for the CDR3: TGTGCCAGCAGCTTATGGGGGAGGGAGAGAGAGACCCAGTACTTC.

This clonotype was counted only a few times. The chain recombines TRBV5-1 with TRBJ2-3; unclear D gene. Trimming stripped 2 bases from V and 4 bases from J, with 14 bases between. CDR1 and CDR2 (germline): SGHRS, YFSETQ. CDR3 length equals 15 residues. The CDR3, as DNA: TGCGCCAGCAGCTTTGCTGCGACTTCAGCAGATACGCAGTATTTT. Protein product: CASSFAATSADTQYF.

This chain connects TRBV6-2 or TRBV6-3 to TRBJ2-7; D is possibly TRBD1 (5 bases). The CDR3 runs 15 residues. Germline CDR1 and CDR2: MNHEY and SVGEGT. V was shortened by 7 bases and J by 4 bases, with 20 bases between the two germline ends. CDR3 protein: CASTPAPSGYYEQYF. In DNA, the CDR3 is TGTGCCAGCACCCCCGCCCCCTCAGGGTATTACGAGCAGTACTTC.

The CDR3 reads CASSLALGVPYGYTF. CDR3 coding DNA: TGTGCCAGCAGTTTAGCGCTAGGTGTTCCCTATGGCTACACCTTC. The chain combines TRBV12-3 or TRBV12-4 with TRBJ1-2; D gene unclear. V was trimmed by 0 bases and J by 4 bases, leaving 12 bases between them. The CDR3 sequence is 15 residues long.

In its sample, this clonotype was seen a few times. The CDR3 sequence: CASRESGPYNEQFF. In DNA, the CDR3 is TGCGCCAGCAGAGAAAGCGGACCCTACAATGAGCAGTTCTTC. This chain links TRBV5-1 with TRBJ2-1, with a weak D call TRBD2 (5 bases). The germline gives CDR1 SGHRS, CDR2 YFSETQ. The CDR3 length is 14 residues. V lost 5 bases and J lost 2, with 11 bases in between. The full variable domain, completed using reference TRBV5-1 and TRBJ2-1, is KAGVTQTPRYLIKTRGQQVTLSCSPISGHRSVSWYQQTPGQGLQFLFEYFSETQRNKGNFPGRFSGRQFSNSRSEMNVSTLELGDSALYLCASRESGPYNEQFFGPGTRLTVL.

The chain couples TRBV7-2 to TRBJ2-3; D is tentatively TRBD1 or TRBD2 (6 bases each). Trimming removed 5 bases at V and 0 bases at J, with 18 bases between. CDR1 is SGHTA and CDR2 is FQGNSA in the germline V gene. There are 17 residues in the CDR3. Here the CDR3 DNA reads TGTGCCAGCAGCCCAAGGTGGGGGGCGCGAAGCACAGATACGCAGTATTTT. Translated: CASSPRWGARSTDTQYF.

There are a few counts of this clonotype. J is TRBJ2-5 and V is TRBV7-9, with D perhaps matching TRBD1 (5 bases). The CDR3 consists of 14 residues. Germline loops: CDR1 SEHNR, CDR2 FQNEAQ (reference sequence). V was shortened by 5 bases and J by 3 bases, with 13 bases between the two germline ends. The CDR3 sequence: CASSPGFSKETQYF. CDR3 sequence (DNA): TGTGCCAGCAGCCCAGGGTTTTCCAAAGAGACCCAGTACTTC.

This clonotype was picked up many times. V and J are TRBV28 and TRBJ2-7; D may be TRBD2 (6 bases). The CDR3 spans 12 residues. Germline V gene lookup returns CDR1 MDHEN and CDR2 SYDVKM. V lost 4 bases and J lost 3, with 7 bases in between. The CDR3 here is CASSSSVYEQYF. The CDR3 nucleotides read TGTGCCAGCAGTTCTAGCGTCTACGAGCAGTACTTC.

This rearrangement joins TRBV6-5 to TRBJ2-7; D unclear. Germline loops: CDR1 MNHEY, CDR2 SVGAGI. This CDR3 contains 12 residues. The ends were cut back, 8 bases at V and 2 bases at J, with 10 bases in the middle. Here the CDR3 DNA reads TGTGCCAGCTGTCATGGGGCCTACGAGCAGTACTTC. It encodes CASCHGAYEQYF.